This T cell receptor (beta chain) was sequenced in a study of CD8+ T cells in alopecia areata. Study-level findings and limits: Resident alphabeta T cells of normal skin are also sequenced in scalp samples.

This clone was seen more than once but under ten times. Its antigen is currently unknown. V lost 4 bases and J 4 bases, leaving 10 bases between the germline ends. Germline loops: CDR1 SNHLY, CDR2 FYNNEI. This CDR3 is 13 amino acids long. TCR sequencing used cDNA made by reverse transcription of extracted RNA. Sequencing was performed with immunoSEQ multiplex PCR; in TCRdb, only in-frame clones are kept and a portion is missing. In the table there are 170,000 or so clones, around 60% of which are singletons. The starting material was CD4+ T cells sorted from blood, obtained at week 0. This TCR derives from a human donor with alopecia areata. The chain recombines TRBV2 with TRBJ1-2, with a possible D match to TRBD1 (5 bases). CDR3 amino acids: CASSARVAYGYTF. In nucleotides, the CDR3 is TGTGCCAGCAGTGCCAGGGTGGCCTATGGCTACACCTTC.